This TCR beta chain was profiled in a study of regulatory T cells in long-lasting Graves disease. As for time point: persistent/refractory GD, antithyroid drugs over 5 years with positive TRAb. From RNA extracted from PBMCs, the TCR library was made. This CDR3 is 13 amino acids long. V shed 3 bases and J shed 7 bases, with 12 bases lying between them. According to the study, TCR beta libraries were built with iRepertoire HTBI primers and CDR3-region Arm-PCR. MiXCR, applied by TCRdb to the multiplex PCR reads, yields one record per CDR3 protein. Of about 420,000 distinct CDR3 sequences in the sample, about 20% were seen once. This clonotype was seen many times. Antigen specificity is unknown. Whole-study findings and limits: For persistent Graves' patients, TCR diversity was lower than for newly diagnosed ones. Whereas 1,000 or so public clonotypes were shared by new patients, persistent patients shared more, at about 2,500.

The rearrangement uses TRBV12-3 or TRBV12-4 and TRBJ1-2; D not resolved. Sequences were derived from peripheral blood mononuclear cells (PBMCs), sampled when the disease was refractory, from a patient treated with antithyroid drugs. The TCR comes from a female donor with Graves disease. This CDR3 reads CASSFGWDSGYTF. The CDR3 DNA reads as TGTGCCAGCAGTTTTGGGTGGGATAGTGGCTACACCTTC.